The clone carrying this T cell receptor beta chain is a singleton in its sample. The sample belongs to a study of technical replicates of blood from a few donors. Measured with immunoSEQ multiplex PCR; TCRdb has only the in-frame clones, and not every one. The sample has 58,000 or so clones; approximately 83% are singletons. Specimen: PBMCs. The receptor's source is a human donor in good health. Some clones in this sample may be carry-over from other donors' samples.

CDR3: CAWTTSFTQYF. The DNA of the CDR3 is TGTGCCTGGACTACTAGCTTTACGCAGTATTTT. The chain links TRBV30 to TRBJ2-3; weak D call: TRBD2 (6 bases). V lost 4 bases and J lost 8, with 10 bases in between. Germline CDR1 is GTSNPN and CDR2 is SVGIG (reference sequence). The CDR3 runs 11 residues.